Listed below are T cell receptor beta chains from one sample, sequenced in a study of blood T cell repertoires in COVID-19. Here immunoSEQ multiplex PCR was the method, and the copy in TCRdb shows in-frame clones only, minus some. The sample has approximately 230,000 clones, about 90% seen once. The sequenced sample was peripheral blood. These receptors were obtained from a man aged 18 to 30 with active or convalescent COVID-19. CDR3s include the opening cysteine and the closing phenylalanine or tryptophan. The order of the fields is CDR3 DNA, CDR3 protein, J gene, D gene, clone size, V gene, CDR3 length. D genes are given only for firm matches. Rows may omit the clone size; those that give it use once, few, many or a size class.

cdr3_nt: TGTGCCAGCTCACCACAGGGGGCCGGCTATGGCTACACCTTC
cdr3_aa: CASSPQGAGYGYTF
j_call: TRBJ1-2
d_call: TRBD1
clone_size: NA
v_call: TRBV18
cdr3_length: 14

cdr3_nt: TGTGCCACCAGCAGCGTTGGGGGAGGCGGGCCCCAGCATTTT
cdr3_aa: CATSSVGGGGPQHF
j_call: TRBJ1-5
d_call: NA
clone_size: NA
v_call: TRBV15
cdr3_length: 14

cdr3_nt: TGTGCCAGTAGTATATTTGGAGCGGGGGGGTTAGGCTACAATGAGCAGTTCTTC
cdr3_aa: CASSIFGAGGLGYNEQFF
j_call: TRBJ2-1
d_call: TRBD2
clone_size: NA
v_call: TRBV19
cdr3_length: 18

cdr3_nt: TGCAGCGTTGTCTGGCAGGGAGGCCCCTACGAGCAGTACTTC
cdr3_aa: CSVVWQGGPYEQYF
j_call: TRBJ2-7
d_call: NA
clone_size: NA
v_call: TRBV29-1
cdr3_length: 14

cdr3_nt: TGTGCCAGCTCACCAGTCGGGGTCGCGAGCTCTGGAAACACCATATATTTT
cdr3_aa: CASSPVGVASSGNTIYF
j_call: TRBJ1-3
d_call: NA
clone_size: NA
v_call: TRBV18
cdr3_length: 17

cdr3_nt: TGCAGCTCTTGGGAGGGTCGTCATGCCTTTGCCGGGGAGCTGTTTTTT
cdr3_aa: CSSWEGRHAFAGELFF
j_call: TRBJ2-2
d_call: TRBD2
clone_size: NA
v_call: TRBV29-1
cdr3_length: 16

cdr3_nt: TGTGCCAGCAATCGGGCAGGGGGCACAGATACGCAGTATTTT
cdr3_aa: CASNRAGGTDTQYF
j_call: TRBJ2-3
d_call: NA
clone_size: few
v_call: TRBV6-5
cdr3_length: 14

cdr3_nt: TGCGCCAGCAGCTTGGACTTGCTACCCTCGGGCTATGGCTACACCTTC
cdr3_aa: CASSLDLLPSGYGYTF
j_call: TRBJ1-2
d_call: NA
clone_size: NA
v_call: TRBV5-1
cdr3_length: 16

cdr3_nt: TGCGCCAGCAGCCAAGATCGGGTTCAGGGGGTGGGCTCTGGGGCCAACGTCCTGACTTTC
cdr3_aa: CASSQDRVQGVGSGANVLTF
j_call: TRBJ2-6
d_call: TRBD1
clone_size: NA
v_call: TRBV4-3
cdr3_length: 20

cdr3_nt: TGTGCCATCAGTGAGTCGGGTCGGGGGTCCTACAATGAGCAGTTCTTC
cdr3_aa: CAISESGRGSYNEQFF
j_call: TRBJ2-1
d_call: NA
clone_size: NA
v_call: TRBV10-3
cdr3_length: 16

cdr3_nt: TGTGCCATCAGTGAGGTCCGGTCAGGCCAGGGCTACACCTTC
cdr3_aa: CAISEVRSGQGYTF
j_call: TRBJ1-2
d_call: NA
clone_size: NA
v_call: TRBV10-3
cdr3_length: 14

cdr3_nt: TGTGCCTTTACCCAGGGCTCTGGAAACACCATATATTTT
cdr3_aa: CAFTQGSGNTIYF
j_call: TRBJ1-3
d_call: NA
clone_size: NA
v_call: TRBV30
cdr3_length: 13

cdr3_nt: TGTGCCAGCTCACCACGAAAGGGGACAGGGGTAGCGAGCACTGAAGCTTTCTTT
cdr3_aa: CASSPRKGTGVASTEAFF
j_call: TRBJ1-1
d_call: TRBD1
clone_size: NA
v_call: TRBV18
cdr3_length: 18

cdr3_nt: TGTGCCAGCAGTTACTCCCCCAGGAGCGGTTCACCCCTCCACTTT
cdr3_aa: CASSYSPRSGSPLHF
j_call: TRBJ1-6
d_call: NA
clone_size: NA
v_call: TRBV6-5
cdr3_length: 15

cdr3_nt: TGTGCCAGCAGTGAATCTTTTCCTTACAGCTCCTACGAGCAGTACTTC
cdr3_aa: CASSESFPYSSYEQYF
j_call: TRBJ2-7
d_call: NA
clone_size: NA
v_call: TRBV6-1
cdr3_length: 16

cdr3_nt: TGTGCCAGCAGTGAAACTGGGACAGGCCTGCGGGGCTACACCTTC
cdr3_aa: CASSETGTGLRGYTF
j_call: TRBJ1-2
d_call: TRBD1
clone_size: NA
v_call: TRBV6-1
cdr3_length: 15

cdr3_nt: TGCGCCAGCAGCTCCCGGGCCGAGGGGGAAGATACGCAGTATTTT
cdr3_aa: CASSSRAEGEDTQYF
j_call: TRBJ2-3
d_call: NA
clone_size: NA
v_call: TRBV5-1
cdr3_length: 15

cdr3_nt: TGTGCCAGTAGTATAGGACATAGCAATCAGCCCCAGCATTTT
cdr3_aa: CASSIGHSNQPQHF
j_call: TRBJ1-5
d_call: NA
clone_size: NA
v_call: TRBV19
cdr3_length: 14

cdr3_nt: TGTGCCAGCAGCCAAAGGACTCTACATGGCTACACCTTC
cdr3_aa: CASSQRTLHGYTF
j_call: TRBJ1-2
d_call: NA
clone_size: once
v_call: TRBV6-5
cdr3_length: 13

cdr3_nt: TGTGCCAGTAGCCGGGACAGTGGGACTTATGGCTACACCTTC
cdr3_aa: CASSRDSGTYGYTF
j_call: TRBJ1-2
d_call: TRBD1
clone_size: NA
v_call: TRBV7-9
cdr3_length: 14